These 26 T cell receptor beta chains came from one sample sequenced in a study of T-cell memory formation after mild COVID-19. TCRdb processed the 5' RACE reads anew with MiXCR; each CDR3 protein has one entry. The table has 400,000 or so distinct CDR3 sequences, approximately 20% seen once; the top ten hold about 8.8%. Sequenced: PBMCs or a T cell subset sorted from them (not recorded which). These receptors were collected from an adult woman who had mild COVID-19 (a few samples of this study predate the infection). Cell type and time point are not known.

This clonotype was recorded a few times. The chain has TRBV12-3 or TRBV12-4 and TRBJ2-1; a weak D match, TRBD2 (6 bases). V lost 6 bases and J 10 bases, leaving 16 bases between the germline ends. The CDR3 runs to 13 residues. DNA for the CDR3: TGTGCCAGCAGCACCCGCAATAGCGGAGAGCAGTTCTTC. As protein: CASSTRNSGEQFF.

The V gene is TRBV2, the J gene TRBJ1-5; 9 bases line up with TRBD1. V trimming: 4 bases; J trimming: 7 bases; junction bases outside the gene matches: 8. The CDR3 spans 15 residues. In germline, CDR1 is SNHLY, CDR2 FYNNEI. The DNA for the CDR3 is TGTGCCAGCAGTGTCGACAGGGGGGCGGTCCAGCCCCAGCATTTT. This codes for CASSVDRGAVQPQHF.

The rearrangement links TRBV5-6 to TRBJ2-1; TRBD1 matches at 7 bases. CDR3 length: 15 amino acids. After removal of 3 bases from V and 3 bases from J, the junction contained 6 bases not matched to a gene. Looked up from germline, CDR1 is SGHDT and CDR2 is YYEEEE. CDR3 DNA sequence: TGTGCCAGCAGCTCCCCAGGGGGAGACTACAATGAGCAGTTCTTC. Protein: CASSSPGGDYNEQFF. The complete variable domain, with remaining parts taken from reference TRBV5-6 and TRBJ2-1, reads DAGVTQSPTHLIKTRGQQVTLRCSPKSGHDTVSWYQQALGQGPQFIFQYYEEEERQRGNFPDRFSGHQFPNYSSELNVNALLLGDSALYLCASSSPGGDYNEQFFGPGTRLTVL.

The table lists this clonotype with a few counts. The chain employs TRBV11-3 and TRBJ2-3, with D perhaps matching TRBD1 (5 bases). Germline CDR1 reads SGHNT; CDR2 reads YENEEA. CDR3 length: 15 residues. The V end was cut by 1 base, the J end by 2 bases, with 10 bases between. CDR3 residues: CASSLVDSFTDTQYF. The CDR3 DNA is TGTGCCAGCAGCTTAGTAGACAGCTTCACAGATACGCAGTATTTT. Variable domain in full (rest from reference TRBV11-3 and TRBJ2-3): EAGVVQSPRYKIIEKKQPVAFWCNPISGHNTLYWYLQNLGQGPELLIRYENEEAVDDSQLPKDRFSAERLKGVDSTLKIQPAELGDSAVYLCASSLVDSFTDTQYFGPGTRLTVL.

The CDR3 bases are TGCGCCAGCAGCCAGCCCGTCTACACTGAAGCTTTCTTT. Protein product: CASSQPVYTEAFF. The genes are TRBV4-3 and TRBJ1-1; D unresolved. Germline-derived CDR1 and CDR2 are LGHNA and YSLEER. The CDR3 extends over 13 amino acids. The V end was cut by 3 bases, the J end by 3 bases, with 8 bases between.

In this sample, this clonotype turned up a few times. This chain connects TRBV7-9 to TRBJ2-2, with TRBD1 as a possible D gene (5 bases). The CDR3 covers 15 residues. V was trimmed by 6 bases and J by 7 bases, leaving 18 bases between them. Germline CDR1 is SEHNR and CDR2 is FQNEAQ (reference sequence). The CDR3 sequence is CASRSGSGSNGELFF. DNA for the CDR3: TGTGCCAGCAGATCAGGGTCAGGGTCGAACGGGGAGCTGTTTTTT.

This clonotype appeared a few times. V is TRBV20-1 and J is TRBJ2-1, with 7 bases lining up with TRBD2. Germline V gene lookup returns CDR1 DFQATT and CDR2 SNEGSKA (reference sequence). The CDR3 contains 18 residues. Unmatched junction bases numbered 15, after V lost 3 bases and J lost 1 base. Here the CDR3 reads CSARANLERGVSYNEQFF. As DNA, the CDR3 is TGCAGTGCTAGGGCAAATCTGGAGCGGGGCGTGTCCTACAATGAGCAGTTCTTC.

Only a few counts were recorded for this clonotype. This chain joins TRBV7-9 and TRBJ1-2; D is possibly TRBD1 (5 bases). Trimming took 5 bases from V and 2 from J, leaving 9 bases between them. Germline V gene data show CDR1 as SEHNR and CDR2 as FQNEAQ (reference sequence). This CDR3 is 13 amino acids long. The CDR3 reads CASSPRDNYGYTF. CDR3 in DNA: TGTGCCAGCAGCCCTCGGGACAACTATGGCTACACCTTC.

This clonotype was found a few times. This chain joins TRBV7-8 and TRBJ2-7; 10 positions match TRBD1. Germline trimming cut 4 bases from V and 7 bases from J; bases unmatched to any gene: 19. Germline assignment: CDR1 SGHVS and CDR2 FQNEAQ. This CDR3 has 18 amino acids. The CDR3 DNA is TGTGCCAGCAGCTCCTCCATCAGGGGGAGACAGGGGGCCCCAGAGCAGTACTTC. Translating gives CASSSSIRGRQGAPEQYF. The whole variable domain, filled in from reference TRBV7-8 and TRBJ2-7, reads GAGVSQSPRYKVAKRGQDVALRCDPISGHVSLFWYQQALGQGPEFLTYFQNEAQLDKSGLPSDRFFAERPEGSVSTLKIQRTQQEDSAVYLCASSSSIRGRQGAPEQYFGPGTRLTVT.

This clonotype occurred once. J is TRBJ2-3 and V is TRBV5-5; TRBD2 aligns across 9 bases. CDR1 and CDR2 (germline): SGHKS, YYEKEE (reference sequence). Trimming at V came to 5 bases and at J to 3 bases, leaving 7 bases not matched to a gene. The CDR3 totals 15 residues. CDR3 region: CASRPRTSATDTQYF. The CDR3 bases are TGTGCCAGCAGGCCCAGGACTAGCGCAACAGATACGCAGTATTTT.

DNA for the CDR3: TGTGCCAGCAGCTTGGGGCTTTTCACAGATACGCAGTATTTT. This sequence encodes CASSLGLFTDTQYF. V is TRBV5-5 and J is TRBJ2-3; no clear D. V was clipped by 0 bases and J by 2 bases, with 7 bases between them. From germline, CDR1 is SGHKS and CDR2 YYEKEE (reference sequence). The CDR3 spans 14 residues.

A word on this clonotype: Germline is not matched at one junction end, which may reflect a read error. The rearrangement links TRBV5-1 to TRBJ1-2; TRBD1 aligns across 7 bases. Germline CDR1 is SGHRS and CDR2 is YFSETQ. The CDR3 has 13 amino acids. DNA of the CDR3: TGTGCCAGCAGCCTGGACAGGTCCTATGGCTACACCTTC. Its translation is CASSLDRSYGYTF.

The gene calls are TRBV18 and TRBJ1-1; D gene ambiguous. The V and J ends lost 3 bases and 6 bases respectively, with 11 bases between them. Germline CDR1 is KGHSH and CDR2 is LQKENI. CDR3 length equals 13 residues. CDR3 sequence: CASSPGMEAEAFF. CDR3 nucleotide sequence: TGTGCCAGCTCACCGGGGATGGAGGCTGAAGCTTTCTTT.

This clonotype was picked up many times. This chain uses TRBV14 with TRBJ2-7; D may be TRBD1 (6 bases). The CDR3 sequence is 14 residues long. Germline loops: CDR1 SGHDN, CDR2 FVKESK. Trimming cost V 2 bases and J 3 bases, with 11 bases left between them. As DNA, the CDR3 is TGTGCCAGCAGCCAACAAACCAGGGGCTACGAGCAGTACTTC. It encodes CASSQQTRGYEQYF.

The gene calls are TRBV10-3 and TRBJ2-1, with TRBD2 matching over 7 bases. Germline CDR1 ENHRY, CDR2 SYGVKD. The CDR3 has 15 amino acids. V shed 0 bases, J shed 4 bases, and the junction held 3 bases outside the gene matches. CDR3 sequence (DNA): TGTGCCATCAGTGAGTCGGGAGGGATATACAATGAGCAGTTCTTC. The encoded protein is CAISESGGIYNEQFF.

In its sample, this clonotype was seen a few times. The chain combines TRBV5-1 with TRBJ2-7, with 9 bases that match TRBD2. In germline, CDR1 is SGHRS, CDR2 YFSETQ. The CDR3 extends over 15 amino acids. J gave up 3 bases and V 0 bases, and 4 bases lay outside the gene matches. CDR3 DNA sequence: TGCGCCAGCAGCTTGGTCGGAGCGGGAGGCTACGAGCAGTACTTC. Encoded protein: CASSLVGAGGYEQYF.

The rearrangement uses TRBV6-2 or TRBV6-3 and TRBJ1-2, with D unresolved. Deletions cut 2 bases from V and 5 bases from J, with 9 bases between. The CDR3 covers 13 residues. Germline lookup yields CDR1 MNHEY and CDR2 SVGEGT. The CDR3 loop is CASSYLSEYGYTF. The CDR3 DNA is TGTGCCAGCAGTTACCTGTCAGAGTATGGCTACACCTTC.

This clonotype was recorded at least ten times. The genes are TRBV7-9 and TRBJ1-1, with D tentatively TRBD1 (6 bases). The ends were cut back, 3 bases at V and 1 base at J, with 9 bases in the middle. There are 14 residues in the CDR3. Germline loops: CDR1 SEHNR, CDR2 FQNEAQ (reference sequence). CDR3 nucleotides: TGTGCCAGCAGCTTGGGGGGCCAGAACACTGAAGCTTTCTTT. Translation: CASSLGGQNTEAFF.

The table lists this clonotype with a few counts. This rearrangement joins TRBV14 to TRBJ2-3, with D perhaps matching TRBD2 (5 bases). The CDR3 sequence is 18 residues long. Germline CDR1 and CDR2: SGHDN and FVKESK. Trimming shortened V by 4 bases and J by 2 bases, and 22 bases separated the two germline ends. In nucleotides, the CDR3 is TGTGCCAGCAGCCGCCCGGGAAAGACGGGTGGTCACACAGATACGCAGTATTTT. Translated: CASSRPGKTGGHTDTQYF.

The rearrangement joins TRBV7-9 to TRBJ2-3, with unresolved D. The length of the CDR3 is 15 residues. The ends were cut back, 6 bases at V and 8 bases at J, with 21 bases in the middle. CDR1 is SEHNR, CDR2 FQNEAQ, per germline (reference sequence). As DNA, the CDR3 is TGTGCCAGCAGTCCTTGGCGGACCCGGGCAGGTACGCAGTATTTT. Translating it yields CASSPWRTRAGTQYF.

J is TRBJ1-5 and V is TRBV2; the match to TRBD1 covers 7 bases. Trimming took 6 bases from V and 5 from J; bases not matched to a gene: 10. The V gene's germline CDR1 is SNHLY and CDR2 FYNNEI. CDR3 length: 15 residues. The CDR3: CASSGRDRVDQPQHF. CDR3 nucleotide sequence: TGTGCCAGCAGCGGCCGCGACAGGGTAGATCAGCCCCAGCATTTT.

The chain combines TRBV3-1 with TRBJ2-4, with no clear D. The CDR3 extends over 17 amino acids. From germline, CDR1 is LGHDT and CDR2 YNNKEL (reference sequence). Trimming left V 1 base short and J 1 base short, with 14 bases between. In nucleotides, the CDR3 is TGTGCCAGCAGCCAAGTTTTTAACCTGGGGGCCAAAAACATTCAGTACTTC. Translated, it gives CASSQVFNLGAKNIQYF.

Only a few counts were recorded for this clonotype. The chain employs TRBV15 and TRBJ2-7; TRBD1 agrees at 10 bases. J gave up 4 bases and V 2 bases, and 5 bases lay outside the gene matches. The CDR3 length is 15 residues. Germline lookup yields CDR1 LNHNV and CDR2 YYDKDF (reference sequence). The CDR3 loop reads CATSRLLDRGYEQYF. CDR3 bases: TGTGCCACCAGCAGACTCTTGGACAGGGGGTACGAGCAGTACTTC.

Remarks on this clonotype: A read error may be the cause here, since a much bigger clone is one base away. The rearrangement links TRBV4-1 to TRBJ2-5; D possibly corresponds to TRBD2 (5 bases). V dropped 1 base and J dropped 0 bases, with 12 bases sitting between them. Germline CDR1 and CDR2: MGHRA and YSYEKL. The CDR3 contains 16 residues. CDR3 DNA: TGCGCCAGCAGCCAAGGCCAGCGGTGGTACCAAGAGACCCAGTACTTC. Translation: CASSQGQRWYQETQYF.

The DNA for the CDR3 is TGTGCCAGCAGCCCGGCTAGCGGGGGTGAGCAGTTCTTC. Its protein product is CASSPASGGEQFF. The V and J genes are TRBV3-1 and TRBJ2-1; 10 positions match TRBD2. CDR1 and CDR2 from the germline V gene are LGHDT and YNNKEL (reference sequence). The V and J ends lost 4 bases and 9 bases, in that order; junction bases with no gene match: 3. CDR3 length: 13 amino acids.

This clonotype occurred a few times. This sequence joins TRBV20-1 and TRBJ1-6, with 8 bases aligning to TRBD1. With 0 bases clipped from V and 9 bases from J, the junction kept 4 bases outside the gene matches. CDR1 is DFQATT, CDR2 SNEGSKA, per germline (reference sequence). This CDR3 contains 14 residues. CDR3 residues: CSARDRTGFSPLHF. In DNA form, the CDR3 reads TGCAGTGCTAGAGATCGGACAGGGTTTTCACCCCTCCACTTT.